A selection of T cell receptor beta chains follows, all from one sample in a study of a mutant IDH1 vaccine in newly diagnosed glioma. These receptors are not linked to any known antigen. Clones were read by immunoSEQ multiplex PCR, and TCRdb kept only the in-frame ones, dropping some. This sample carries tens of thousands of clones, about 76% of them seen once, and the ten largest clones take 4.5% to 5.5%. Specimen: PBMCs, collected from a glioma patient whose treatment included an IDH1 peptide vaccine. All receptors come from a middle-aged woman with glioma. Some clones in this sample may be carry-over from other donors' samples. Each CDR3 is given with its conserved first and last residue. D genes are given only for firm matches. Clone size is not always given. Where it is, it says once, few, many or a class for expanded clones.

clone_size d_call j_call v_call cdr3_aa cdr3_nt
medium-sized TRBD1 TRBJ1-2 TRBV4-2 CASSQDQGDRGFRGYTF TGTGCCAGCAGCCAAGATCAAGGGGACAGGGGGTTTCGGGGCTACACCTTC
. TRBD2 TRBJ2-1 TRBV13 CASRPTSGGRNEQFF TGTGCCAGCAGGCCGACTAGCGGGGGGAGGAATGAGCAGTTCTTC
. TRBD2 TRBJ2-1 TRBV4-3 CASSQEASGPYNEQFF TGCGCCAGCAGCCAAGAGGCTAGCGGACCCTACAATGAGCAGTTCTTC
. . TRBJ1-2 TRBV28 CASRPGGTSYGYTF TGTGCCAGCCGGCCCGGTGGGACAAGCTATGGCTACACCTTC
few . TRBJ1-3 TRBV4-2 CASSQDPRNTIYF TGTGCCAGCAGCCAAGATCCGAGAAACACCATATATTTT
few . TRBJ1-6 TRBV7-9 CASSLEGESPLHF TGTGCCAGCAGCTTAGAGGGGGAATCACCCCTCCACTTT
. . TRBJ1-2 TRBV10-3 CAISESGTTNGYTF TGTGCCATCAGTGAGTCGGGGACAACAAATGGCTACACCTTC
once . TRBJ2-7 TRBV6-5 CASGAAGLYEQYF TGTGCCAGCGGGGCAGCGGGCCTCTACGAGCAGTACTTC
. . TRBJ2-5 TRBV2 CASRRSGGEETQYF TGTGCCAGCAGGAGATCAGGGGGGGAGGAGACCCAGTACTTC
. TRBD1 TRBJ1-2 TRBV4-3 CASSPGQIEYGYTF TGCGCCAGCAGCCCGGGACAGATAGAATATGGCTACACCTTC
. . TRBJ2-3 TRBV27 CASRGENTDTQYF TGTGCCAGCAGGGGGGAAAACACAGATACGCAGTATTTT
. . TRBJ1-2 TRBV5-4 CASLFYGSYGYTF TGTGCCAGCTTATTTTACGGATCCTATGGCTACACCTTC
. . TRBJ1-1 TRBV7-9 CASSLADITEAFF TGTGCCAGCAGCTTAGCCGACATAACTGAAGCTTTCTTT
. . TRBJ2-2 TRBV11-1 CASSWTGPPTGELFF TGTGCCAGCAGCTGGACCGGGCCACCCACCGGGGAGCTGTTTTTT
. TRBD1 TRBJ1-1 TRBV30 CAWSPDRDTEAFF TGTGCCTGGAGTCCAGACAGGGACACTGAAGCTTTCTTT
. TRBD1 TRBJ2-3 TRBV11-3 CASSRQGVTDTQYF TGTGCCAGCAGCCGACAGGGAGTCACAGATACGCAGTATTTT
few . TRBJ1-1 TRBV5-6 CASSLRHVEAEAFF TGTGCCAGCAGCTTGCGGCACGTGGAGGCTGAAGCTTTCTTT
. . TRBJ2-2 TRBV29-1 CSVGVRGAGFTGELFF TGCAGCGTTGGGGTTCGGGGGGCCGGTTTCACCGGGGAGCTGTTTTTT
. . TRBJ2-1 TRBV18 CASSPGAGYGNEQFF TGTGCCAGCTCACCAGGGGCAGGCTATGGCAATGAGCAGTTCTTC
. . TRBJ1-6 TRBV9 CASQGVSSYNSPLHF TGTGCCAGCCAAGGGGTGAGCTCCTATAATTCACCCCTCCACTTT
once . TRBJ1-4 TRBV25-1 CASRDSGPSNEKLFF TGTGCCAGCAGAGACTCAGGGCCGTCTAATGAAAAACTGTTTTTT
. . TRBJ2-1 TRBV7-2 CASSPPGRWVEQFF TGTGCCAGCAGCCCCCCGGGGAGGTGGGTTGAGCAGTTCTTC
. . TRBJ1-1 TRBV7-9 CASSRGAEAFF TGTGCCAGCTCGAGGGGGGCTGAAGCTTTCTTT
. . TRBJ1-5 TRBV7-2 CASSGLGLNQPQHF TGTGCCAGCAGCGGCCTGGGTCTCAATCAGCCCCAGCATTTT
. TRBD2 TRBJ2-7 TRBV27 CASSSLGGVRPYEQYF TGTGCCAGCAGTTCCCTCGGGGGGGTGAGACCCTACGAGCAGTACTTC
. TRBD1 TRBJ1-1 TRBV7-2 CASSLRDPQGGAFF TGTGCCAGCAGCCTCCGGGACCCCCAGGGGGGAGCTTTCTTT
. . TRBJ2-2 TRBV10-3 CAISEYPLTGSQITGELFF TGTGCCATCAGTGAGTACCCACTGACAGGATCCCAGATCACCGGGGAGCTGTTTTTT
. . TRBJ2-7 TRBV7-6 CASSFQDAYEQYF TGTGCCAGCAGCTTCCAGGACGCTTACGAGCAGTACTTC
. . TRBJ2-1 TRBV28 CASRNRENEQFF TGTGCCAGCAGAAACAGGGAGAATGAGCAGTTCTTC
. . TRBJ2-6 TRBV28 CASSQSGANVLTF TGTGCCAGCAGTCAGTCTGGGGCCAACGTCCTGACTTTC
. TRBD2 TRBJ2-5 TRBV11-2 CASSLVGGQETQYF TGTGCCAGCAGCTTAGTGGGAGGGCAAGAGACCCAGTACTTC
. . TRBJ2-3 TRBV19 CASSRDSLGGDTQYF TGTGCCAGTAGTCGCGACTCCCTGGGGGGAGATACGCAGTATTTT
. . TRBJ1-5 TRBV29-1 CSVEMHQPQHF TGCAGCGTTGAAATGCATCAGCCCCAGCATTTT
. TRBD1 TRBJ2-1 TRBV28 CASRTGASNYNEQFF TGTGCCAGCAGGACAGGGGCGAGTAACTACAATGAGCAGTTCTTC
. TRBD2 TRBJ2-2 TRBV25-1 CASNKRGGAVSGELFF TGTGCCAGCAACAAACGGGGGGGCGCGGTGTCCGGGGAGCTGTTTTTT
. . TRBJ1-1 TRBV5-4 CASSNPGDMNTEAFF TGTGCCAGCTCCAACCCGGGCGATATGAACACTGAAGCTTTCTTT
. . TRBJ1-2 TRBV5-6 CASSLAGINYGYTF TGTGCCAGCAGCTTGGCCGGGATTAACTATGGCTACACCTTC
. . TRBJ2-3 TRBV4-2 CASNAGDRLDTQYF TGTGCCAGCAACGCGGGGGACAGGCTAGATACGCAGTATTTT
. . TRBJ1-2 TRBV9 CASSVGGFSGYTF TGTGCCAGCAGCGTAGGGGGGTTTTCGGGCTACACCTTC
. . TRBJ1-4 TRBV19 CASRQAKNEKLFF TGTGCCAGCCGACAGGCGAAAAATGAAAAACTGTTTTTT
. . TRBJ1-2 TRBV19 CASLSVYGYTF TGTGCCAGTTTGTCGGTCTATGGCTACACCTTC